These 5 T cell receptor beta chains were all obtained from the same sample, sequenced in a study of blood T cell repertoires in COVID-19. The protocol was immunoSEQ multiplex PCR, while the TCRdb copy is restricted to in-frame clones and leaves out a portion. The table lists about 62,000 clones, around nine tenths of them singletons. Material: peripheral blood. The source is a woman between 55 and 75 years old with acute or convalescent COVID-19.

The V gene is TRBV5-1, the J gene TRBJ1-1, with D maybe TRBD1 (6 bases). There are 14 residues in the CDR3. Germline V gene data show CDR1 as SGHRS and CDR2 as YFSETQ. V lost 1 base and J 0 bases, leaving 7 bases between the germline ends. Written as DNA, the CDR3 is TGCGCCAGCAGCTTGACAGGGATGAACACTGAAGCTTTCTTT. As protein: CASSLTGMNTEAFF.

The gene calls are TRBV19 and TRBJ2-2; 8 nucleotides align to TRBD1. The CDR3 runs 16 residues. Germline V gene data show CDR1 as LNHDA and CDR2 as SQIVND (reference sequence). Losses at the gene ends were 7 bases for V and 5 bases for J; bases not matched to a gene: 12. This CDR3 is CASKGPQGARTGELFF. The CDR3 nucleotides read TGTGCCAGTAAAGGTCCGCAGGGGGCACGGACCGGGGAGCTGTTTTTT.

J is TRBJ1-5 and V is TRBV19; 11 nucleotides agree with TRBD1. The V and J ends lost 2 bases and 9 bases, in that order; junction bases with no gene match: 6. In germline, CDR1 is LNHDA, CDR2 SQIVND (reference sequence). The CDR3 contains 15 residues. The CDR3 DNA follows: TGTGCCAGTAGTATAAGGACAGGGGGCGTGGGGCCCCAGCATTTT. It yields the protein CASSIRTGGVGPQHF.

This clone was seen only once. This rearrangement joins TRBV11-3 to TRBJ2-2; perhaps TRBD2 as D (5 bases). Trimming left V 1 base short and J 2 bases short, with 8 bases between. This CDR3 has 15 residues. From germline, CDR1 is SGHNT and CDR2 YENEEA. This CDR3 is CASSLGRVNTGELFF. For the CDR3, the DNA is TGTGCCAGCAGCTTAGGGCGGGTTAACACCGGGGAGCTGTTTTTT.

The chain joins TRBV19 to TRBJ2-1; 7 bases agree with TRBD2. Germline V gene lookup returns CDR1 LNHDA and CDR2 SQIVND (reference sequence). The CDR3 spans 15 residues. V gave up 2 bases and J gave up 4 bases; unmatched junction bases: 5. This CDR3 reads CASSILAASYNEQFF. In DNA form, the CDR3 reads TGTGCCAGTAGTATACTAGCGGCAAGTTACAATGAGCAGTTCTTC.